Shown below are 13 T cell receptor beta chains from a single sample sequenced in a study of blood T cell repertoires in COVID-19. Using immunoSEQ multiplex PCR, the repertoire was profiled, and TCRdb retains in-frame clones only, with some absent. The sample records about 95,000 clones, 89% being singletons. The sample comprised peripheral blood. These receptors came from a woman between 65 and 79 years old with acute or convalescent COVID-19.

The J gene is TRBJ2-1, the V gene TRBV6-5; D might be TRBD1 (6 bases). The CDR3 sequence is 13 residues long. The V gene's germline CDR1 is MNHEY and CDR2 SVGAGI. Trimming stripped 8 bases from V and 3 bases from J, with 11 bases between. CDR3 bases: TGTGCCAGCGGGGACACCGGCTACAATGAGCAGTTCTTC. Translating gives CASGDTGYNEQFF.

This chain links TRBV6-5 with TRBJ2-1; 13 bases are shared with TRBD2. V was pared by 11 bases and J by 13 bases, with 8 bases of the junction left unmatched. The CDR3 has 12 amino acids. Germline-derived CDR1 and CDR2 are MNHEY and SVGAGI. The CDR3 DNA follows: TGTGCCGGAGGACTAGCGGGAGACCGCCAGTTCTTC. Protein product: CAGGLAGDRQFF.

V and J are TRBV19 and TRBJ1-5, with a weak D call TRBD1 (5 bases). The length of the CDR3 is 14 residues. V shed 3 bases and J shed 4 bases, with 10 bases lying between them. Germline V gene sequence: CDR1 LNHDA, CDR2 SQIVND (reference sequence). CDR3 sequence: CASSMGQGNQPQHF. As DNA, the CDR3 is TGTGCCAGTAGTATGGGTCAGGGAAATCAGCCCCAGCATTTT.

CDR3 sequence (DNA): TGTGCCAGCAGCCAAGGACTAGCGGGAGTGGCTGCAGATACGCAGTATTTT. Its protein is CASSQGLAGVAADTQYF. The V gene is TRBV3-1 (or the pseudogene TRBV3-2), the J gene TRBJ2-3; 12 bases align to TRBD2. Per germline, CDR1 LGHDT and CDR2 YNNKEL (reference sequence). V dropped 1 base and J dropped 4; count of bases not matched to a gene: 6. This CDR3 comprises 17 residues.

This chain joins TRBV18 and TRBJ2-2; TRBD2 aligns across 7 bases. In germline, CDR1 is KGHSH, CDR2 LQKENI. The CDR3 length is 17 residues. V lost 3 bases and J lost 6; bases outside the gene matches: 13. CDR3 residues: CASSPTGGPVSSGELFF. CDR3 nucleotides: TGTGCCAGCTCACCGACGGGGGGACCTGTGTCATCCGGGGAGCTGTTTTTT.

This rearrangement joins TRBV18 to TRBJ2-5, with D maybe TRBD2 (6 bases). This CDR3 is built from 14 residues. V lost 3 bases to trimming and J lost 2 bases, with 10 bases between them. CDR1 is KGHSH, CDR2 LQKENI, per germline. CDR3 nucleotide sequence: TGTGCCAGCTCACCGGCGGCGGGACAAGAGACCCAGTACTTC. Its translation: CASSPAAGQETQYF. Full variable domain (rest looked up from reference TRBV18 and TRBJ2-5): NAGVMQNPRHLVRRRGQEARLRCSPMKGHSHVYWYRQLPEEGLKFMVYLQKENIIDESGMPKERFSAEFPKEGPSILRIQQVVRGDSAAYFCASSPAAGQETQYFGPGTRLLVL.

This chain uses TRBV11-2 with TRBJ1-2, with 8 bases that match TRBD1. V shed 5 bases and J 2 bases; nucleotides not matched to a gene: 19. The germline V gene has CDR1 SGHAT and CDR2 FQNNGV. The CDR3 has 19 residues. The CDR3 reads CASSPGTKTTGVWNYGYTF. The CDR3 region has the DNA TGTGCCAGCAGCCCGGGGACTAAGACGACAGGGGTGTGGAACTATGGCTACACCTTC.

V and J are TRBV29-1 and TRBJ2-3; 9 bases map to TRBD2. V was pared by 4 bases and J by 4 bases, with 9 bases of the junction left unmatched. Per germline, CDR1 SQVTM and CDR2 ANQGSEA. The CDR3 is 15 residues long. In DNA form, the CDR3 reads TGCAGCGTTGTCTGGAGTAGCGGGAGCCCAGATACGCAGTATTTT. This gives the protein CSVVWSSGSPDTQYF.

The V call is TRBV2, the J call TRBJ1-3; TRBD1 might be the D (6 bases). There are 15 residues in the CDR3. The V gene's germline CDR1 is SNHLY and CDR2 FYNNEI. Trimming took 7 bases from V and 3 from J, leaving 16 bases between them. The CDR3 loop is CASIRQAVVGNTIYF. CDR3 DNA sequence: TGTGCCAGCATAAGACAGGCGGTAGTTGGAAACACCATATATTTT.

This clone was detected only once. The CDR3 reads CASSNIKGIRTDTQYF. DNA for the CDR3: TGTGCCAGCAGCAACATAAAGGGGATACGCACAGATACGCAGTATTTT. The chain carries TRBV11-1 and TRBJ2-3; D possibly corresponds to TRBD1 (5 bases). The CDR3 contains 16 residues. Trimming cost V 5 bases and J 1 base, with 16 bases left between them. Germline-derived CDR1 and CDR2 are SGHAT and FQDESV (reference sequence).

This chain uses TRBV6-5 with TRBJ1-2; TRBD1 agrees at 8 bases. This CDR3 is built from 15 residues. Trimming took 6 bases from V and 4 from J; bases not matched to a gene: 10. Germline V gene lookup returns CDR1 MNHEY and CDR2 SVGAGI. This CDR3 is CASSRYGQGAYGYTF. DNA for the CDR3: TGTGCCAGCAGCCGATACGGACAGGGTGCCTATGGCTACACCTTC.

Only a few counts were recorded for this clone. The J gene is TRBJ1-1, the V gene TRBV7-2; a weak D match, TRBD1 (5 bases). Germline V CDR1 and CDR2: SGHTA, FQGNSA. The V and J ends lost 2 bases and 5 bases respectively, with 12 bases between them. The CDR3 is made up of 14 amino acids. In nucleotides, the CDR3 is TGTGCCAGCAGCTTATCAAGGGGATGGACTGAAGCTTTCTTT. Translating it yields CASSLSRGWTEAFF.

The rearrangement joins TRBV28 to TRBJ2-5; 8 nucleotides match TRBD2. J was trimmed by 5 bases and V by 2 bases; bases with no gene match: 4. This CDR3 region has 14 residues. Germline V gives CDR1 MDHEN, CDR2 SYDVKM. CDR3 sequence reads: CASSLGGRTETQYF. CDR3 in DNA: TGTGCCAGCAGTTTAGGCGGGAGGACGGAGACCCAGTACTTC.